The clone carrying this T cell receptor (beta chain) was recorded many times. Its antigen remains unidentified. The V and J ends lost 4 bases and 5 bases, in that order; junction bases with no gene match: 3. The germline V gene encodes CDR1 SGHKS and CDR2 YYEKEE (reference sequence). This CDR3 is built from 13 residues. Three rounds of nested PCR, following a modified ARM-PCR protocol, produced the TCRbeta library. TCRdb re-analysed the multiplex PCR reads in MiXCR, keeping a single row per CDR3 protein. The table lists 55,000 to 65,000 distinct CDR3 sequences, about 63% of them singletons. No cell sorting was done before RNA was extracted from the tissue. This non-tumor lung sample came from over 3 cm beyond the tumor edge. The source of the sample is a study of tumor and adjacent non-tumor tissue in lung cancer. Findings of the study overall: Tumor repertoires had a smaller top 100 clone share than normal lung. Higher tumor TCR diversity was associated with shorter survival.

The source material was distant non-tumor lung tissue. This receptor was taken from a man in his 70s with non-small cell lung cancer. The chain joins TRBV5-5 to TRBJ2-7, with 10 bases fitting TRBD1. The CDR3, as DNA: TGTGCCAGCAGCCCGGGACAGGGGAACGAGCAGTACTTC. Its protein product is CASSPGQGNEQYF.